This T cell receptor (beta chain) was profiled in a study of molecular identifiers for immune sequencing clone quantification. Whole-study results and caveats: Clones above 20 RNA copies contained over 97% of effector molecules and under 1% of naive molecules.

The junction had 5 bases not matched to a gene; V was cut back by 3 bases and J by 5 bases. The CDR3 is made up of 14 amino acids. Germline loops: CDR1 SGDLS, CDR2 YYNGEE. This clonotype was counted only a few times. Its target is unknown. Construction of naive CD8 libraries employed roughly 20,000 to 1,100,000 sorted cells together with 10%, 30% or 50% RNA. Naive CD8 T cells underwent sorting with the CD8+CD4-CCR7+CD45RA+ definition. The use of previously described methods and listed TCR primers produced the bulk TCR libraries. Each CDR3 protein is one row after TCRdb ran MiXCR on the PCR reads. The sample has about 640,000 distinct CDR3 sequences; approximately 20% are singletons.

The sample taken for sequencing was naive CD8+ T cells from blood, with Jurkat cell RNA spiked in. The subset denotes: FACS-sorted CD8+CD4-CCR7+CD45RA+ naive T cells. The receptor was derived from a human donor in good health. Some libraries in this study had Jurkat cell RNA spiked in. The V and J genes are TRBV9 and TRBJ2-5; 9 bases are shared with TRBD1. CDR3 residues: CASSGGTGLETQYF. In DNA, the CDR3 is TGTGCCAGCAGCGGCGGGACAGGGCTTGAGACCCAGTACTTC. The complete variable domain, with remaining parts taken from reference TRBV9 and TRBJ2-5, reads DSGVTQTPKHLITATGQRVTLRCSPRSGDLSVYWYQQSLDQGLQFLIQYYNGEERAKGNILERFSAQQFPDLHSELNLSSLELGDSALYFCASSGGTGLETQYFGPGTRLLVL.